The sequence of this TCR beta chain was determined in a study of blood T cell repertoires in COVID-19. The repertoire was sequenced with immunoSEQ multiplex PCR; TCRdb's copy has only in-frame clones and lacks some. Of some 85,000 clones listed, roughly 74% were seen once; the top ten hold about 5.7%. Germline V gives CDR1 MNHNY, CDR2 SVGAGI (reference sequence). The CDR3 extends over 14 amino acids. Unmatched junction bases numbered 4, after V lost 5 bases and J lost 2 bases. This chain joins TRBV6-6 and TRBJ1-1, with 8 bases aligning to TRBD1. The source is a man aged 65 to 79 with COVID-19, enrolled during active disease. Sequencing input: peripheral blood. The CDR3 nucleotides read TGTGCCAGCAGTCACGACAGGGGTAACACTGAAGCTTTCTTT. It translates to CASSHDRGNTEAFF.